This T cell receptor (beta chain) comes out of a study of immune evolution from preneoplasia to lung adenocarcinoma. Germline values: CDR1 ENHRY, CDR2 SYGVKD. The CDR3 consists of 14 residues. The trim removed 6 bases at V and 6 bases at J, leaving 11 bases unmatched. Profiled with immunoSEQ multiplex PCR; TCRdb holds only in-frame clones, not every one. Of 12,000 to 15,000 clones in the sample, approximately 80% were seen once. This clone was observed a single time. The genes are TRBV10-3 and TRBJ2-7, with 7 bases fitting TRBD2. The clonotype comes from a person aged 55-79 years with lung adenocarcinoma. The sequenced sample consisted of FFPE minimally invasive lung adenocarcinoma tissue. The CDR3 nucleotides read TGTGCCATCAGGGTTGCCAGCGGGAAGGGCGAGCAGTACTTC. This translates into CAIRVASGKGEQYF.